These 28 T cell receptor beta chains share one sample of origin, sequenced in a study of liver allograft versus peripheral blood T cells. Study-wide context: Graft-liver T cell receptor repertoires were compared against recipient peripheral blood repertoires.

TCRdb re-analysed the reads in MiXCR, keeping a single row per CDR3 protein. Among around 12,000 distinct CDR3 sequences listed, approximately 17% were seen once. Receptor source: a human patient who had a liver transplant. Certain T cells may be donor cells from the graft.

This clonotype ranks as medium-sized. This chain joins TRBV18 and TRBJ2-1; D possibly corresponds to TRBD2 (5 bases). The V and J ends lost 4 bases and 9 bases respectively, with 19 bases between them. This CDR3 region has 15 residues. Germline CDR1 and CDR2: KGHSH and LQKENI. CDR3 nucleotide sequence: TGTGCCAGCTCACTACCGAGCGGCACTAGGGCTGAGCAGTTCTTC. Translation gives CASSLPSGTRAEQFF.

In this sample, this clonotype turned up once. CDR3 protein: CASSFSVAVGSTDTQYF. The CDR3 DNA is TGTGCCAGCAGCTTTTCGGTGGCCGTCGGGAGCACAGATACGCAGTATTTT. The chain recombines TRBV5-4 with TRBJ2-3; D gene uncertain. The CDR3 has 17 residues. Trimming removed 2 bases from V and 0 bases from J, with 16 bases in between. Germline V gives CDR1 SGHNT, CDR2 YYREEE (reference sequence).

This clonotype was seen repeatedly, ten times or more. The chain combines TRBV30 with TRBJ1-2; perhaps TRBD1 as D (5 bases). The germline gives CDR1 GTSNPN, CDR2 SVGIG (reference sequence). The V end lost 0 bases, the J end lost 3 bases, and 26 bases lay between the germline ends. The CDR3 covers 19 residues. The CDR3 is CAWSVLGEGLSPLYYGYTF. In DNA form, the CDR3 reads TGTGCCTGGAGTGTACTCGGGGAGGGACTCAGCCCGCTTTACTATGGCTACACCTTC.

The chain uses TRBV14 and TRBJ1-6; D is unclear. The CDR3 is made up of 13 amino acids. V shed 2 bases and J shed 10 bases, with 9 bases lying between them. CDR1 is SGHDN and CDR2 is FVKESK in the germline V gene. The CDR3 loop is CASSQWGRSPLHF. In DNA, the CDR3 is TGTGCCAGCAGCCAATGGGGAAGGTCACCCCTCCACTTT.

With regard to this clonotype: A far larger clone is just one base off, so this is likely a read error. The CDR3 sequence is CASSYSRTGGSYGYTF. The CDR3 nucleotides are TGTGCCAGCAGTTACTCCAGGACAGGGGGCAGTTATGGCTACACCTTC. This sequence joins TRBV6-1 and TRBJ1-2; 11 bases are a match to TRBD1. This CDR3 has 16 amino acids. The ends lost 5 bases at V and 5 bases at J; junction bases unmatched: 10. Germline CDR1 is MNHNS and CDR2 is SASEGT.

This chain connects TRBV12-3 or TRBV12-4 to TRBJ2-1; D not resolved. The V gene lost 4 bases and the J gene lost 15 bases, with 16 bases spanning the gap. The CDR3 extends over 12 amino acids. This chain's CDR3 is CASSSTPTGRFF. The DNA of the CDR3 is TGTGCCAGCAGTTCGACCCCCACCGGCCGGTTCTTC.

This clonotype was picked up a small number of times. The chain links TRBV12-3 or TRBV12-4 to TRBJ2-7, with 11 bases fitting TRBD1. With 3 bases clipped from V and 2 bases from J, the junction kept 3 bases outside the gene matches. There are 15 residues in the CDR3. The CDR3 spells CASSLMDRGPYEQYF. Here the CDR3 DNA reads TGTGCCAGCAGTTTGATGGACAGGGGGCCCTACGAGCAGTACTTC.

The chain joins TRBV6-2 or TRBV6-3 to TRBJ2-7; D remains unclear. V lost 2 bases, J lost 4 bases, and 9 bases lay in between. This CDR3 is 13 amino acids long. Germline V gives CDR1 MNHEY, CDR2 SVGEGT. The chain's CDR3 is CASSYRQPYEQYF. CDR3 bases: TGTGCCAGCAGTTACCGGCAGCCATACGAGCAGTACTTC.

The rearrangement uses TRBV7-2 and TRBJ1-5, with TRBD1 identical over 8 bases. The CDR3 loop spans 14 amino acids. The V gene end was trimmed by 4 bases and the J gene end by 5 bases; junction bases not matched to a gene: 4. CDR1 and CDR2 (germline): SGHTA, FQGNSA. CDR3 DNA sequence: TGTGCCAGCAGCTCCCAGGGGGCGGATCAGCCCCAGCATTTT. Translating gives CASSSQGADQPQHF.

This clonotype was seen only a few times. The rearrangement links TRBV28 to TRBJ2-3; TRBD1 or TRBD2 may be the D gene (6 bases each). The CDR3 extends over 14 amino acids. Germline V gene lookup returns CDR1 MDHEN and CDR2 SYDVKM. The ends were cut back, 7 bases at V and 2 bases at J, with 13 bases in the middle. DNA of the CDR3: TGTGCCAGCATGTCGGGGGCCTTCACAGATACGCAGTATTTT. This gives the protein CASMSGAFTDTQYF.

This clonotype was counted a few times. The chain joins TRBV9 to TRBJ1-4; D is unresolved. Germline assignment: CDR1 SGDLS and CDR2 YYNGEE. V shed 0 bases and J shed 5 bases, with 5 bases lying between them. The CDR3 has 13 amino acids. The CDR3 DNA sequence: TGTGCCAGCAGCGTAGGGGTAAATGAAAAACTGTTTTTT. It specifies CASSVGVNEKLFF.

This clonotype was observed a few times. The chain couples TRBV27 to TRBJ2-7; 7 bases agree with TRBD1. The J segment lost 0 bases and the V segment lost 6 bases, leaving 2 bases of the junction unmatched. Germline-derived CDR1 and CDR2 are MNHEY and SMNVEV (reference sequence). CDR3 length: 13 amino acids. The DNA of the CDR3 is TGTGCCAGCAGGTCAGGGGGCTCCTACGAGCAGTACTTC. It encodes CASRSGGSYEQYF.

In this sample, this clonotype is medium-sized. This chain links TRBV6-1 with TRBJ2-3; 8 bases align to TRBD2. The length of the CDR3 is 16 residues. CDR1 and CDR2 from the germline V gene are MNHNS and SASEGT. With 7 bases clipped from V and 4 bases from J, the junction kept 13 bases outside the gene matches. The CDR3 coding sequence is TGTGCCAGCACCCGACGGGGGGGGGCCGGGTCAGATACGCAGTATTTT. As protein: CASTRRGGAGSDTQYF.

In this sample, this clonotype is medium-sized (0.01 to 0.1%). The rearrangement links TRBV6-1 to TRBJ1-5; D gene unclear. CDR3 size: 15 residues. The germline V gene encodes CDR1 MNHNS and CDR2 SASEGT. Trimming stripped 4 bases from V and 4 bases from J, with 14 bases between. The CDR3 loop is CASSVSISPNQPQHF. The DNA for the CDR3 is TGTGCCAGCAGTGTCAGCATCTCACCAAATCAGCCCCAGCATTTT.

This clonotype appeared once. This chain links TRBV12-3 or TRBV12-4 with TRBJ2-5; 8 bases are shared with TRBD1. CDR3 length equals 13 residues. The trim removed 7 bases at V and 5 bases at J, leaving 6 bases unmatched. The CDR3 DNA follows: TGTGCCAGCAACTACTACAGGGGGGAGACCCAGTACTTC. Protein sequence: CASNYYRGETQYF.

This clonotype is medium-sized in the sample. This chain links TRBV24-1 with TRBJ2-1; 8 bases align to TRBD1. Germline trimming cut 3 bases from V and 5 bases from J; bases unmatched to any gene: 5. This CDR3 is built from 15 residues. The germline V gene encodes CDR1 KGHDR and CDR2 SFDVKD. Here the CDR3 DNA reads TGTGCCACCAGTGATCGGACAGGGTCTCACAATGAGCAGTTCTTC. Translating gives CATSDRTGSHNEQFF.

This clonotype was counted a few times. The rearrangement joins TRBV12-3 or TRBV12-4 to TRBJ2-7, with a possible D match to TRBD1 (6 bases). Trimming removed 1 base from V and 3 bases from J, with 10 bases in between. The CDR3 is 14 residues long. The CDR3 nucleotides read TGTGCCAGCAGTTTAGGGACAGATATCTACGAGCAGTACTTC. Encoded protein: CASSLGTDIYEQYF.

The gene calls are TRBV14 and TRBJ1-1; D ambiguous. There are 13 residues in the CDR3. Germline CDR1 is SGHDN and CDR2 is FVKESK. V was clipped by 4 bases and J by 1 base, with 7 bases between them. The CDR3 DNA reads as TGTGCCAGCAGCCCGGACCAGAACACTGAAGCTTTCTTT. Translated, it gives CASSPDQNTEAFF.

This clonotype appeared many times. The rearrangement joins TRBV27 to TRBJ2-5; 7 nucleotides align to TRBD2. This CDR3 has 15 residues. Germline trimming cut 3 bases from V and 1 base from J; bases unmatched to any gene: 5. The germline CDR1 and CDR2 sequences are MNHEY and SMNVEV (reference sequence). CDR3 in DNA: TGTGCCAGCAGTTTGGCTAGCGGAAGCCAAGAGACCCAGTACTTC. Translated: CASSLASGSQETQYF.

The CDR3 coding sequence is TGCAGTGCTAGAGCTGGCAGCCGGCGGTACCTCGACGAGCAGTACTTC. Translated: CSARAGSRRYLDEQYF. The chain has TRBV20-1 and TRBJ2-7; no clear D. Germline-derived CDR1 and CDR2 are DFQATT and SNEGSKA (reference sequence). The CDR3 length is 16 residues. V was shortened by 1 base and J by 5 bases, with 21 bases between the two germline ends.

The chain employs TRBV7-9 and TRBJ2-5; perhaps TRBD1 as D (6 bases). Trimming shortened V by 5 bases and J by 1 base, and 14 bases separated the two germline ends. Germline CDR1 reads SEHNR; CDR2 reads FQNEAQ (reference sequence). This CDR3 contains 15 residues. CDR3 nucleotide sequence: TGTGCCAGCAGCGCCGAGCGGACAGCCCAAGAGACCCAGTACTTC. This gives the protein CASSAERTAQETQYF. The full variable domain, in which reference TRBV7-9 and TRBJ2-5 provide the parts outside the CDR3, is DTGVSQNPRHKITKRGQNVTFRCDPISEHNRLYWYRQTLGQGPEFLTYFQNEAQLEKSRLLSDRFSAERPKGSFSTLEIQRTEQGDSAMYLCASSAERTAQETQYFGPGTRLLVL.

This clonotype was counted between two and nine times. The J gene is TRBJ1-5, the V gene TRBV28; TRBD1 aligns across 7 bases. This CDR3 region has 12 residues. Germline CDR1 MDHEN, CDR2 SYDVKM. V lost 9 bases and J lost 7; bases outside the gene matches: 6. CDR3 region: CASRQGDQPQHF. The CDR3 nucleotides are TGTGCCAGTAGACAGGGTGACCAGCCCCAGCATTTT.

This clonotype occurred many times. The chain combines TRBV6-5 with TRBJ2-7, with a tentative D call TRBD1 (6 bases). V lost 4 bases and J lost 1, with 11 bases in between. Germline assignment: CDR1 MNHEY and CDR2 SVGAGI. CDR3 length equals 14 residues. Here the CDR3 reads CASSSYRDSYEQYF. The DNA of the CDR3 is TGTGCCAGCAGTTCGTACAGGGATTCCTACGAGCAGTACTTC.

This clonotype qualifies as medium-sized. CDR3 in DNA: TGTGCCAGCTCACCACCCGGACAGGGGTTATGGAATGAGCAGTTCTTC. Its protein product is CASSPPGQGLWNEQFF. The rearrangement links TRBV18 to TRBJ2-1; 9 bases match TRBD1. The V segment lost 0 bases and the J segment 7 bases; nucleotides outside the gene matches: 7. Germline values: CDR1 KGHSH, CDR2 LQKENI. The CDR3 runs to 16 residues. Together with reference TRBV18 and TRBJ2-1, the CDR3 gives the full variable domain: NAGVMQNPRHLVRRRGQEARLRCSPMKGHSHVYWYRQLPEEGLKFMVYLQKENIIDESGMPKERFSAEFPKEGPSILRIQQVVRGDSAAYFCASSPPGQGLWNEQFFGPGTRLTVL.

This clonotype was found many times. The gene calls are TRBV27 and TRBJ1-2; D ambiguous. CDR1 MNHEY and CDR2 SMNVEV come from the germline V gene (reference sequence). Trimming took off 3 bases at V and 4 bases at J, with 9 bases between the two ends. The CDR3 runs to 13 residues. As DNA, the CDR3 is TGTGCCAGCAGTTTGGGCGCTCTCTATGGCTACACCTTC. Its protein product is CASSLGALYGYTF.

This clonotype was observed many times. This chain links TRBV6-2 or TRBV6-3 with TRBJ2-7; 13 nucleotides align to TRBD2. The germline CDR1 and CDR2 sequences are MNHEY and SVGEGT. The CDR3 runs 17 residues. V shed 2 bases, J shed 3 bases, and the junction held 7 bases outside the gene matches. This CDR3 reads CASSYHTSGRVIYEQYF. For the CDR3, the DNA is TGTGCCAGCAGTTACCACACTAGCGGGAGGGTCATCTACGAGCAGTACTTC.

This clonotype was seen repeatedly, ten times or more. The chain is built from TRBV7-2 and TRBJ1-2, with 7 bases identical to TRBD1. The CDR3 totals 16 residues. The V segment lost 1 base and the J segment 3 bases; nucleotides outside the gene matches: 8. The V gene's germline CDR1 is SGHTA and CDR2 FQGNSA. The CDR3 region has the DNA TGTGCCAGCAGCTTAGGAGGAGGACAGGCACACTATGGCTACACCTTC. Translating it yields CASSLGGGQAHYGYTF.

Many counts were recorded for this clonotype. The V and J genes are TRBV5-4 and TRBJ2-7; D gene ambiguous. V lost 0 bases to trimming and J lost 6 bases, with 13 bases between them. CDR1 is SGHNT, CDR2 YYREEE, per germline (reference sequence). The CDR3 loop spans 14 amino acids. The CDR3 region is CASSLGISDSEQYF. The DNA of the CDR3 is TGTGCCAGCAGCTTGGGGATCTCTGATTCCGAGCAGTACTTC.